The 18 T cell receptor beta chains listed next were all sequenced from one sample in a study of cytomegalovirus exposure and HLA in healthy donors. Using immunoSEQ multiplex PCR, the repertoire was profiled, and TCRdb retains in-frame clones only, with some absent. Of approximately 150,000 clones in the sample, under 95% were seen once. The specimen sequenced was PBMCs. Receptor source: a woman between 18 and 29 years old in good health and CMV-seropositive.

The chain combines TRBV12-5 with TRBJ1-1; D is undetermined. The CDR3 has 13 amino acids. Trimming stripped 2 bases from V and 4 bases from J, with 8 bases between. Per germline, CDR1 LGHNT and CDR2 FRNRAP. In nucleotides, the CDR3 is TGTGCTAGTGGTTTGCGTGATAGCACTGAAGCTTTCTTT. It yields the protein CASGLRDSTEAFF.

The chain links TRBV7-9 to TRBJ2-7; the match to TRBD2 covers 8 bases. The CDR3 consists of 16 residues. Per the germline V gene, CDR1 is SEHNR and CDR2 is FQNEAQ (reference sequence). Losses at the gene ends were 3 bases for V and 4 bases for J; bases not matched to a gene: 11. As DNA, the CDR3 is TGTGCCAGCAGCTTGGAGACTAGCGTCCAGGGTTACGAGCAGTACTTC. This sequence encodes CASSLETSVQGYEQYF.

The chain carries TRBV11-2 and TRBJ2-1; 7 bases match TRBD2. CDR3 length: 16 residues. With 1 base clipped from V and 0 bases from J, the junction kept 3 bases outside the gene matches. Germline CDR1 and CDR2: SGHAT and FQNNGV. CDR3 loop: CASSLAWGGSYNEQFF. The CDR3 DNA follows: TGTGCCAGCAGCTTAGCCTGGGGGGGCTCCTACAATGAGCAGTTCTTC. The whole variable domain, remainder taken from reference TRBV11-2 and TRBJ2-1, is EAGVAQSPRYKIIEKRQSVAFWCNPISGHATLYWYQQILGQGPKLLIQFQNNGVVDDSQLPKDRFSAERLKGVDSTLKIQPAKLEDSAVYLCASSLAWGGSYNEQFFGPGTRLTVL.

The V call is TRBV28, the J call TRBJ2-5, with unresolved D. CDR1 and CDR2 from the germline V gene are MDHEN and SYDVKM. V lost 3 bases and J lost 4, with 9 bases in between. This CDR3 is built from 13 residues. For the CDR3, the DNA is TGTGCCAGCAGTTTTGGTCTGGCAGAGACCCAGTACTTC. It is translated as CASSFGLAETQYF.

V is TRBV6-5 and J is TRBJ2-1; D is undetermined. Germline V gene lookup returns CDR1 MNHEY and CDR2 SVGAGI. V lost 4 bases, J lost 4 bases, and 8 bases lay in between. The CDR3 is 13 residues long. CDR3 sequence reads: CASSSSEYNEQFF. CDR3 coding DNA: TGTGCCAGCAGTTCATCCGAGTACAATGAGCAGTTCTTC.

The sample holds one count of this clone. This chain links TRBV7-2 with TRBJ2-3, with unresolved D. CDR3 length: 14 amino acids. From germline, CDR1 is SGHTA and CDR2 FQGNSA. Trimming stripped 1 base from V and 2 bases from J, with 7 bases between. CDR3 nucleotide sequence: TGTGCCAGCAGCTTAGACTTTTTCACAGATACGCAGTATTTT. This encodes CASSLDFFTDTQYF.

The V and J genes are TRBV30 and TRBJ2-7, with TRBD1 matching over 10 bases. With V trimmed by 3 bases and J by 1 base, 9 bases remained unmatched. This CDR3 has 16 residues. Germline V gene lookup returns CDR1 GTSNPN and CDR2 SVGIG (reference sequence). CDR3 residues: CAWRNNDRGLSYEQYF. As DNA, the CDR3 is TGTGCCTGGAGGAATAATGACAGGGGGCTTTCCTACGAGCAGTACTTC.

The chain uses TRBV5-1 and TRBJ1-4; no definite D call. The V and J ends lost 2 bases and 1 base respectively, with 9 bases between them. The CDR3 loop spans 15 amino acids. Germline V gives CDR1 SGHRS, CDR2 YFSETQ. CDR3: CASSLNSQTNEKLFF. The CDR3 DNA reads TGCGCCAGCAGCTTAAACAGCCAAACTAATGAAAAACTGTTTTTT.

The V gene is TRBV25-1, the J gene TRBJ1-6; the match to TRBD1 covers 8 bases. With V trimmed by 1 base and J by 7 bases, 6 bases remained unmatched. Per germline, CDR1 MGHDK and CDR2 SYGVNS. The CDR3 covers 16 residues. This chain's CDR3 is CASSESGGTGNSPLHF. The CDR3 DNA reads as TGTGCCAGCAGTGAATCCGGGGGGACAGGCAATTCACCCCTCCACTTT.

The chain recombines TRBV30 with TRBJ2-1; no clear D gene. Germline CDR1 GTSNPN, CDR2 SVGIG (reference sequence). The CDR3 has 11 amino acids. V was clipped by 4 bases and J by 9 bases, with 10 bases between them. Here the CDR3 reads CAWTSAGEQFF. The CDR3 region has the DNA TGTGCCTGGACCTCCGCAGGTGAGCAGTTCTTC.

The CDR3 protein is CASTIRRGGTGELFF. Written as DNA, the CDR3 is TGTGCCAGCACTATCCGGCGGGGAGGGACCGGGGAGCTGTTTTTT. V and J are TRBV6-5 and TRBJ2-2; 7 bases align to TRBD2. The germline V gene has CDR1 MNHEY and CDR2 SVGAGI. The CDR3 runs to 15 residues. Unmatched junction bases numbered 10, after V lost 7 bases and J lost 5 bases.

The count of this clone is one. The chain joins TRBV6-5 to TRBJ1-1, with D possibly matching TRBD1 (6 bases). With 6 bases removed from V and 0 bases from J, the gap between germline ends came to 14 bases. The CDR3 sequence is 15 residues long. From germline, CDR1 is MNHEY and CDR2 SVGAGI. CDR3 sequence reads: CASSTPRGMNTEAFF. CDR3 nucleotides: TGTGCCAGCAGCACGCCTAGGGGGATGAACACTGAAGCTTTCTTT.

This chain links TRBV18 with TRBJ2-3, with TRBD2 as a possible D gene (5 bases). Germline values: CDR1 KGHSH, CDR2 LQKENI. The CDR3 runs to 15 residues. V lost 0 bases to trimming and J lost 10 bases, with 17 bases between them. As DNA, the CDR3 is TGTGCCAGCTCACCACCTGAGGCACTAGGTCGGGCGCAGTATTTT. Protein sequence: CASSPPEALGRAQYF.

This chain links TRBV5-4 with TRBJ2-6; 8 bases line up with TRBD2. CDR1 SGHNT and CDR2 YYREEE come from the germline V gene (reference sequence). The CDR3 length is 17 residues. The V and J ends lost 4 bases and 0 bases, in that order; junction bases with no gene match: 6. CDR3 region: CASSIGLASSGANVLTF. The CDR3 DNA follows: TGTGCCAGCAGCATCGGACTAGCCTCCTCTGGGGCCAACGTCCTGACTTTC.

The chain recombines TRBV14 with TRBJ2-3; perhaps TRBD2 as D (6 bases). The CDR3 loop spans 16 amino acids. The ends were cut back, 4 bases at V and 1 base at J, with 15 bases in the middle. In germline, CDR1 is SGHDN, CDR2 FVKESK. CDR3 region: CASSPLAGGGTDTQYF. The CDR3 DNA reads as TGTGCCAGCAGCCCCCTGGCGGGCGGGGGCACAGATACGCAGTATTTT.

The V and J genes are TRBV7-2 and TRBJ2-5; TRBD1 agrees at 7 bases. The CDR3 runs to 15 residues. The J segment lost 5 bases and the V segment lost 1 base, leaving 7 bases of the junction unmatched. Germline values: CDR1 SGHTA, CDR2 FQGNSA. The CDR3 nucleotides are TGTGCCAGCAGCTTAGGAGGGGGCGCAGGCGAGACCCAGTACTTC. Amino acids: CASSLGGGAGETQYF. Drawing the rest from reference TRBV7-2 and TRBJ2-5, the complete variable domain is GAGVSQSPSNKVTEKGKDVELRCDPISGHTALYWYRQSLGQGLEFLIYFQGNSAPDKSGLPSDRFSAERTGGSVSTLTIQRTQQEDSAVYLCASSLGGGAGETQYFGPGTRLLVL.

The J gene is TRBJ1-1, the V gene TRBV4-1, with 9 bases fitting TRBD1. CDR3 size: 15 residues. V shed 4 bases and J 0 bases; nucleotides not matched to a gene: 3. Germline V gene lookup returns CDR1 MGHRA and CDR2 YSYEKL. The CDR3 sequence: CASSRDRDLNTEAFF. CDR3 DNA: TGCGCCAGCAGCCGGGACAGGGACCTGAACACTGAAGCTTTCTTT.

The V gene is TRBV30, the J gene TRBJ1-3; tentative D call: TRBD1 (6 bases). CDR1 is GTSNPN, CDR2 SVGIG, per germline (reference sequence). CDR3 length: 14 amino acids. V dropped 6 bases and J dropped 1 base, with 13 bases sitting between them. The CDR3 region has the DNA TGTGCCTGCGCGGTGACAGGATCTGGAAACACCATATATTTT. This sequence encodes CACAVTGSGNTIYF. The whole variable domain, remainder taken from reference TRBV30 and TRBJ1-3, is SQTIHQWPATLVQPVGSPLSLECTVEGTSNPNLYWYRQAAGRGLQLLFYSVGIGQISSEVPQNLSASRPQDRQFILSSKKLLLSDSGFYLCACAVTGSGNTIYFGEGSWLTVV.